The clone carrying this TCR beta chain was found many times. Construction of the TCRbeta library involved unique molecular identifiers. MiXCR, run by TCRdb on the PCR reads, gives a single entry per CDR3 protein. There are 150,000 to 250,000 distinct CDR3 sequences in the sample; about 14% occur only once, and less than 15% lies in the top ten. The source of the sample is a study of T-cell reconstitution after alpha-beta-depleted transplantation in children. This CDR3 comprises 11 residues. Trimming removed 4 bases at V and 2 bases at J, with 5 bases between. Germline assignment: CDR1 DFQATT and CDR2 SNEGSKA (reference sequence).

The rearrangement joins TRBV20-1 to TRBJ1-2; D is uncertain. This clonotype was sampled from a human donor who donated a stem cell graft to a child with acute lymphoblastic leukemia. This specimen consisted of PBMCs from the stem cell graft donor, obtained from the stem cell graft. The CDR3 DNA is TGCAGTGCTATAATGAACTATGGCTACACCTTC. This sequence encodes CSAIMNYGYTF.